A selection of T cell receptor beta chains follows, all from one sample in a study of a mutant IDH1 vaccine in newly diagnosed glioma. Libraries were prepared by immunoSEQ multiplex PCR; TCRdb keeps only in-frame clonotypes and omits some of them. In the table there are fewer than 95,000 clones, approximately 80% of which are singletons. Their antigen targets remain unknown. This specimen was PBMCs, taken from a glioma patient whose treatment included an IDH1 peptide vaccine. Receptor source: a man in his forties with glioma. CDR3s include the opening cysteine and the closing phenylalanine or tryptophan. A D gene is named only where the DNA matches it firmly. Clone size appears in some rows only: once, few, many, or a class for an expanded clone.

clone size | D gene | J gene | V gene | CDR3 DNA | CDR3 protein
few | TRBD1 | TRBJ2-7 | TRBV7-7 | TGTGCTAGCAGCTTAAGACAGGGGAGCGAGCAGTACTTC | CASSLRQGSEQYF
few | - | TRBJ2-5 | TRBV9 | TGTGCCAGCAGCGTAGACGTGGCAGAGACCCAGTACTTC | CASSVDVAETQYF
- | TRBD2 | TRBJ2-1 | TRBV7-2 | TGTGCCAGCAGCCCCCGACTAGCGGGAGGCCTGGGGTACAATGAGCAGTTCTTC | CASSPRLAGGLGYNEQFF
- | - | TRBJ2-3 | TRBV7-2 | TGTGCCAGCAGTCGGAGCGGGTACGGGTCGGATACGCAGTATTTT | CASSRSGYGSDTQYF
- | - | TRBJ2-7 | TRBV2 | TGTGCCAGCAGGGGGGTTGACAACACCTACGAGCAGTACTTC | CASRGVDNTYEQYF
- | - | TRBJ1-3 | TRBV25-1 | TGTGCCAGTGCCACCGATGGAAACACCATATATTTT | CASATDGNTIYF
- | TRBD2 | TRBJ2-5 | TRBV6-6 | TGTGCCAGCAGTTACTCACTAGCGGTGGGAGAGACCCAGTACTTC | CASSYSLAVGETQYF
- | - | TRBJ1-2 | TRBV7-2 | TGTGCCAGCAGCCCCACCAGGGATGGCTACACCTTC | CASSPTRDGYTF
- | TRBD1 | TRBJ1-2 | TRBV7-2 | TGTGCCAGCAGCCTCGGGACAGGGGGGTATAGTGGCTACACCTTC | CASSLGTGGYSGYTF
- | - | TRBJ2-5 | TRBV29-1 | TGCAGCGTTGGGGTTATCTCATCGGAGACCCAGTACTTC | CSVGVISSETQYF
- | - | TRBJ1-5 | TRBV18 | TGTGCCAGCTCACTAACCCGGGTCAATCAGCCCCAGCATTTT | CASSLTRVNQPQHF
- | - | TRBJ2-7 | TRBV7-8 | TGTGCCAGCAGCCAAGGCTTAGGGGAGCAGTACTTC | CASSQGLGEQYF
few | - | TRBJ1-1 | TRBV28 | TGTGCCAGCAGTTTATTTCGCCCGGGGACTGAAGCTTTCTTT | CASSLFRPGTEAFF